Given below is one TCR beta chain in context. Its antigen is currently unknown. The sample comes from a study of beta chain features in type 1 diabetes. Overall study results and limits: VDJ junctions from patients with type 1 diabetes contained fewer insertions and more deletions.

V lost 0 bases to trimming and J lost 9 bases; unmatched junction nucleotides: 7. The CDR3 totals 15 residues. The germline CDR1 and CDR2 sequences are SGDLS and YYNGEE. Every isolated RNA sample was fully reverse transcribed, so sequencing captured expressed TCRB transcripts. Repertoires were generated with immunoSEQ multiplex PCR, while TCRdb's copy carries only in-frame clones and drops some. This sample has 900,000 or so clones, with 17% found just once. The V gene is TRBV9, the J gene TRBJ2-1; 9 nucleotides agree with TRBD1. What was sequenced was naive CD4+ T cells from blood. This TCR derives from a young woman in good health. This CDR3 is CASSVAGTGSGEQFF. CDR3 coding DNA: TGTGCCAGCAGCGTAGCTGGGACAGGGAGTGGTGAGCAGTTCTTC.